Below are 17 T cell receptor beta chains sequenced from a single sample in a study of glioma-infiltrating T cells. The iRepertoire nested amplicon-rescue multiplex PCR amplified TCR alpha and beta CDR3s from RNA. Via MiXCR, TCRdb re-called the multiplex PCR reads, giving one row per CDR3 protein. The sample carries tens of thousands of distinct CDR3 sequences, about a quarter recorded once. Input material: glioma tissue, nonneoplastic brain tissue, or PBMCs (not recorded which). Receptors were obtained from a human donor with low-grade glioma or glioblastoma, undergoing nonglioma brain surgery, or in good health (not recorded which).

This chain joins TRBV19 and TRBJ2-7; 7 positions match TRBD2. Germline V gene sequence: CDR1 LNHDA, CDR2 SQIVND (reference sequence). V was clipped by 1 base and J by 3 bases; unmatched bases: 6. The CDR3 has 15 amino acids. The CDR3 is CASSIGSSGNYEQYF. DNA of the CDR3: TGTGCCAGTAGTATAGGTTCTAGCGGAAACTACGAGCAGTACTTC. The whole variable domain, remainder taken from reference TRBV19 and TRBJ2-7, is DGGITQSPKYLFRKEGQNVTLSCEQNLNHDAMYWYRQDPGQGLRLIYYSQIVNDFQKGDIAEGYSVSREKKESFPLTVTSAQKNPTAFYLCASSIGSSGNYEQYFGPGTRLTVT.

Regarding this clonotype: This sequence may be a read error, since a much larger clone differs from it by one base. The chain's CDR3 is CASGGPGQRAGETQYF. CDR3 bases: TGTGCCAGCGGGGGACCGGGACAGAGGGCCGGAGAGACCCAGTACTTC. The chain recombines TRBV4-2 with TRBJ2-5; 7 nucleotides line up with TRBD1. The CDR3 spans 16 residues. The trim removed 8 bases at V and 4 bases at J, leaving 16 bases unmatched. Per germline, CDR1 LGHNA and CDR2 YNFKEQ.

A remark on this clonotype: It may be a read error: a sequence one base away is much more abundant. V is TRBV2 and J is TRBJ1-2, with 8 bases identical to TRBD1. Germline CDR1 is SNHLY and CDR2 is FYNNEI. This CDR3 contains 15 residues. CDR3 loop: CSSSDGQGRGYGYTF. CDR3 DNA: TGTTCCAGCAGTGATGGACAGGGAAGAGGGTATGGCTACACCTTC.

This clonotype has ten or more counts. The chain joins TRBV28 to TRBJ1-5; the D is unclear. Between the trimmed V and J ends, which lost 2 bases and 5 bases, there was a span of 10 bases. The CDR3 consists of 14 residues. Per the germline V gene, CDR1 is MDHEN and CDR2 is SYDVKM. CDR3 in amino acids: CASSLRGKHQPQHF. The CDR3 nucleotides read TGTGCCAGCAGTTTACGAGGGAAGCATCAGCCCCAGCATTTT.

This clonotype was counted many times. This chain connects TRBV3-1 to TRBJ1-4; 7 bases map to TRBD1. V shed 2 bases and J 8 bases; nucleotides not matched to a gene: 8. In germline, CDR1 is LGHDT, CDR2 YNNKEL (reference sequence). The CDR3 is made up of 15 amino acids. CDR3 loop: CASSQRGRGIEKLFF. Here the CDR3 DNA reads TGTGCCAGCAGCCAAAGAGGCAGGGGGATAGAAAAACTGTTTTTT.

This clonotype showed up many times. This chain joins TRBV20-1 and TRBJ2-4; D uncertain. The CDR3 spans 13 residues. Germline assignment: CDR1 DFQATT and CDR2 SNEGSKA (reference sequence). Trimming cost V 6 bases and J 7 bases, with 16 bases left between them. CDR3 sequence (DNA): TGCAGTGCAACCCAGCCCGCCGCTAACATTCAGTACTTC. It yields the protein CSATQPAANIQYF.

In its sample, this clonotype was seen a few times. J is TRBJ2-5 and V is TRBV29-1, with 9 nucleotides matching TRBD1. The CDR3 contains 14 residues. The junction had 7 bases not matched to a gene; V was cut back by 6 bases and J by 2 bases. In germline, CDR1 is SQVTM, CDR2 ANQGSEA. DNA of the CDR3: TGCAGCGTGTATCGGGACAGGGAGCAAGAGACCCAGTACTTC. Protein: CSVYRDREQETQYF.

In its sample, this clonotype was seen many times. The V call is TRBV6-1, the J call TRBJ2-5; 7 positions agree with TRBD2. The germline V gene encodes CDR1 MNHNS and CDR2 SASEGT. This CDR3 comprises 14 residues. Trimming removed 3 bases from V and 4 bases from J; junction bases left unmatched: 5. The CDR3 reads CASSEGGVRETQYF. DNA of the CDR3: TGTGCCAGCAGTGAGGGGGGGGTTCGAGAGACCCAGTACTTC.

V is TRBV18 and J is TRBJ1-3; D is ambiguous. Trimming left V 2 bases short and J 2 bases short, with 10 bases between. Germline CDR1 KGHSH, CDR2 LQKENI. The CDR3 is made up of 15 amino acids. CDR3 nucleotide sequence: TGTGCCAGCTCACCAGGCAGGAACGCTGGAAACACCATATATTTT. As protein: CASSPGRNAGNTIYF. The variable domain in full, with the rest retrieved from reference TRBV18 and TRBJ1-3, is NAGVMQNPRHLVRRRGQEARLRCSPMKGHSHVYWYRQLPEEGLKFMVYLQKENIIDESGMPKERFSAEFPKEGPSILRIQQVVRGDSAAYFCASSPGRNAGNTIYFGEGSWLTVV.

This clonotype was picked up a small number of times. The chain links TRBV7-9 to TRBJ2-4; TRBD2 matches 7 bases. V was clipped by 5 bases and J by 9 bases; unmatched bases: 4. This CDR3 has 12 residues. The germline gives CDR1 SEHNR, CDR2 FQNEAQ (reference sequence). In nucleotides, the CDR3 is TGTGCCAGCAGCCGGGGGGAAGGCATTCAGTACTTC. Its translation: CASSRGEGIQYF.

This clonotype has ten or more counts. The chain uses TRBV7-8 and TRBJ1-1; D not resolved. CDR1 and CDR2 from the germline V gene are SGHVS and FQNEAQ. The ends were cut back, 2 bases at V and 4 bases at J, with 11 bases in the middle. This CDR3 has 14 residues. CDR3 sequence: CASSLRQVGTEAFF. DNA of the CDR3: TGTGCCAGCAGCTTACGGCAGGTGGGCACTGAAGCTTTCTTT. Complete variable domain (other parts from reference TRBV7-8 and TRBJ1-1): GAGVSQSPRYKVAKRGQDVALRCDPISGHVSLFWYQQALGQGPEFLTYFQNEAQLDKSGLPSDRFFAERPEGSVSTLKIQRTQQEDSAVYLCASSLRQVGTEAFFGQGTRLTVV.

This clonotype was detected ten times or more. The J gene is TRBJ1-5, the V gene TRBV28, with D possibly TRBD1 on 6 matching bases. Trimming cost V 2 bases and J 8 bases, with 13 bases left between them. CDR1 and CDR2 from the germline V gene are MDHEN and SYDVKM. This CDR3 spans 14 amino acids. The CDR3 sequence is CASSLRTDLKPQHF. The DNA of the CDR3 is TGTGCCAGCAGTTTACGGACAGACTTGAAGCCCCAGCATTTT.

This clonotype was recorded at least ten times. The V and J genes are TRBV6-1 and TRBJ2-5, with 10 bases fitting TRBD2. The CDR3 extends over 14 amino acids. With V trimmed by 10 bases and J by 5 bases, 10 bases remained unmatched. The germline V gene has CDR1 MNHNS and CDR2 SASEGT. The CDR3: CATKKAGGVETQYF. The CDR3 nucleotides read TGTGCCACTAAAAAAGCGGGAGGGGTTGAGACCCAGTACTTC.

The sample holds many counts of this clonotype. The chain combines TRBV2 with TRBJ2-3; 7 bases are a match to TRBD2. V shed 3 bases, J shed 4 bases, and the junction held 7 bases outside the gene matches. The germline V gene encodes CDR1 SNHLY and CDR2 FYNNEI. This CDR3 is built from 15 residues. Here the CDR3 reads CASSDGGLNSDTQYF. The CDR3 nucleotides read TGTGCCAGCAGTGACGGGGGACTAAATTCAGATACGCAGTATTTT.

This clonotype came up many times. The chain has TRBV20-1 and TRBJ1-2; 9 bases map to TRBD1. Germline lookup yields CDR1 DFQATT and CDR2 SNEGSKA (reference sequence). This CDR3 contains 14 residues. Losses at the gene ends were 4 bases for V and 7 bases for J; bases not matched to a gene: 10. In DNA, the CDR3 is TGCAGTGCTACCCGTCCGGACAGGGGAGGTGGCTACACCTTC. Protein sequence: CSATRPDRGGGYTF.

Ten or more counts support this clonotype. The chain uses TRBV6-6 and TRBJ1-5; 8 bases align to TRBD1. CDR1 MNHNY and CDR2 SVGAGI come from the germline V gene (reference sequence). The CDR3 loop spans 17 amino acids. Germline trimming cut 0 bases from V and 3 bases from J; bases unmatched to any gene: 7. CDR3 loop: CASSYSGQGGSNQPQHF. Written as DNA, the CDR3 is TGTGCCAGCAGTTACTCTGGACAGGGAGGTTCCAATCAGCCCCAGCATTTT.

The sample holds many counts of this clonotype. This chain links TRBV6-1 with TRBJ1-3; unclear D gene. Germline V gives CDR1 MNHNS, CDR2 SASEGT. Trimming took 4 bases from V and 4 from J, leaving 11 bases between them. The CDR3 sequence is 14 residues long. The CDR3 DNA sequence: TGTGCCAGCAGTGTCCGCCGAGGAGGAAACACCATATATTTT. Encoded protein: CASSVRRGGNTIYF.